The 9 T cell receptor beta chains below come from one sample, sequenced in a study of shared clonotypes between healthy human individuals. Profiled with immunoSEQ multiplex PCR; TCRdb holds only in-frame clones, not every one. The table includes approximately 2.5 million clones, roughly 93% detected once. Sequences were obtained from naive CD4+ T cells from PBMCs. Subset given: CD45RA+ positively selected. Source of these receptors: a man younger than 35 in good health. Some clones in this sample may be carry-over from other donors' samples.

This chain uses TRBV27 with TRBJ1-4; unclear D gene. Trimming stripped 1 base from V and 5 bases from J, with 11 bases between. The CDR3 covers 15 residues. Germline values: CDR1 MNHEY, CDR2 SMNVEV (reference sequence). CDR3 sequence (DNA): TGTGCCAGCAGTTTATTAGGCAGTGTCAATGAAAAACTGTTTTTT. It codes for CASSLLGSVNEKLFF.

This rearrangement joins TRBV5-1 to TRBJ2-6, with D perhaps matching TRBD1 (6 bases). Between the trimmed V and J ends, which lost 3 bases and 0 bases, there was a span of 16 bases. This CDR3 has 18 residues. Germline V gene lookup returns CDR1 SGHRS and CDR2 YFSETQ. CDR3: CASSSRTVPSSGANVLTF. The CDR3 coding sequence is TGCGCCAGCAGCTCTCGGACAGTTCCAAGCTCTGGGGCCAACGTCCTGACTTTC.

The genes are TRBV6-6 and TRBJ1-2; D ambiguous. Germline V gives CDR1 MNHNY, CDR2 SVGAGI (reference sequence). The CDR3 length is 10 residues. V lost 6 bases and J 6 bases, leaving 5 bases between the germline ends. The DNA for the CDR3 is TGTGCCAGCAGGGACGATGGCTACACCTTC. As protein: CASRDDGYTF.

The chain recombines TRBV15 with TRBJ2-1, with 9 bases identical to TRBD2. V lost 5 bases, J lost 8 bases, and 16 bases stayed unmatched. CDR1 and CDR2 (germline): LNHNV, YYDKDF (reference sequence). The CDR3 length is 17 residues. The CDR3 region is CATSRTEGLAFFYEQFF. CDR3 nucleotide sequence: TGTGCCACCAGCCGTACGGAAGGACTAGCGTTTTTTTATGAGCAGTTCTTC.

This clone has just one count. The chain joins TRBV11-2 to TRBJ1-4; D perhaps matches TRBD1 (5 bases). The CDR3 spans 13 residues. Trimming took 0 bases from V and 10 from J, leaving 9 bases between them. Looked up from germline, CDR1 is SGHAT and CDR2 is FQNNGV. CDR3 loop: CASSLDKGRKLFF. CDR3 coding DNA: TGTGCCAGCAGCTTAGATAAGGGGAGAAAACTGTTTTTT. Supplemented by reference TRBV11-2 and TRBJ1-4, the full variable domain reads EAGVAQSPRYKIIEKRQSVAFWCNPISGHATLYWYQQILGQGPKLLIQFQNNGVVDDSQLPKDRFSAERLKGVDSTLKIQPAKLEDSAVYLCASSLDKGRKLFFGSGTQLSVL.

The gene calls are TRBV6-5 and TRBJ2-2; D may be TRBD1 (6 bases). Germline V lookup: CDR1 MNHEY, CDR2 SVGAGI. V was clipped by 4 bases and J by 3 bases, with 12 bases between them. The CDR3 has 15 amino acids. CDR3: CASSSRRQDTGELFF. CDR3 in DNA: TGTGCCAGCAGTTCCCGCCGACAGGACACCGGGGAGCTGTTTTTT.

As DNA, the CDR3 is TGTGCCAGTATTCCGGGACAGGGCAGCACAGATACGCAGTATTTT. As protein: CASIPGQGSTDTQYF. The chain carries TRBV19 and TRBJ2-3, with 9 nucleotides matching TRBD1. Germline CDR1 LNHDA, CDR2 SQIVND (reference sequence). The V gene end was trimmed by 7 bases and the J gene end by 0 bases; junction bases not matched to a gene: 5. This CDR3 spans 15 amino acids.

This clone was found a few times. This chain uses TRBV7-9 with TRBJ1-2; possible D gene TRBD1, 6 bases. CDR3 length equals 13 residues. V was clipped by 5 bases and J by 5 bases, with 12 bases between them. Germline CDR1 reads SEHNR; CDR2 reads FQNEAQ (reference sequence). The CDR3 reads CASSPGVQYGYTF. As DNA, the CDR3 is TGTGCCAGCAGCCCAGGGGTACAATATGGCTACACCTTC.

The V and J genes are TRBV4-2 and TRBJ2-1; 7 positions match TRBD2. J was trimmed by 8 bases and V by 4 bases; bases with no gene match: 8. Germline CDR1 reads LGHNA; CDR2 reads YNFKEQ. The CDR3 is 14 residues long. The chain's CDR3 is CASSPRLATYEQFF. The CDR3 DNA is TGTGCCAGCAGCCCCAGACTAGCTACCTATGAGCAGTTCTTC.